The T cell receptor beta chain under discussion was sequenced for a study of blood T cell repertoires in COVID-19. Looking at the study overall: Acute-phase and convalescent COVID-19 samples originated in the United States, Italy and Spain. PBMCs, B-cell-depleted T cells, or T cells provided the cDNA or gDNA that made up the material.

Germline-derived CDR1 and CDR2 are MNHEY and SVGAGI. Trimming cost V 6 bases and J 2 bases, with 13 bases left between them. The CDR3 is 15 amino acids. Original processing methods: Estimation of nucleated cell counts relied on the amplification of reference gene primers. Profiled with immunoSEQ multiplex PCR; TCRdb holds only in-frame clones, not every one. That table is the source of V, J and clone size, and D and trimming were worked out from the DNA. The sample consists of roughly 120,000 clones, more than 60% of them appearing once. The TCR originated in a man between 45 and 60 years old with acute or convalescent COVID-19. Sample: peripheral blood. The rearrangement links TRBV6-5 to TRBJ2-2, with D tentatively TRBD2 (6 bases). The DNA of the CDR3 is TGTGCCAGCAGCGTCGGGGGAGGAAACACCGGGGAGCTGTTTTTT. This sequence encodes CASSVGGGNTGELFF.